This TCR beta chain originates from a study of PD-1 blockade in mismatch repair-deficient tumors. Study at large: Patients had eleven to twelve mismatch repair-deficient cancer types and were previously treated and progressing. General study results and limits: Tumor-resident clones, often undetectable pretreatment in blood, expanded then contracted after pembrolizumab.

All patients were mismatch repair deficient, assessed by either PCR or immunohistochemistry. A few pembrolizumab responders had their TCRs sequenced. Some clones are missing from TCRdb's copy, which holds only in-frame ones; the method was immunoSEQ multiplex PCR. This sample yields some 19,000 clones, of which around 80% are seen a single time; about 1.5% belongs to the top ten. The germline CDR1 and CDR2 sequences are MNHNY and SVGAGI (reference sequence). This CDR3 is 15 amino acids long. Trimming took 8 bases from V and 5 from J; bases not matched to a gene: 10. For this clone: The antigen remains undetermined.

This TCR was sampled from an adult with mismatch repair-deficient cancer. The sequences come from PBMCs, collected 52 weeks after starting pembrolizumab. The J gene is TRBJ2-3, the V gene TRBV6-6; 10 positions agree with TRBD2. CDR3 in amino acids: CASGPSGRRGDTQYF. The CDR3 nucleotides read TGTGCCAGCGGCCCTAGCGGGAGAAGGGGAGATACGCAGTATTTT.